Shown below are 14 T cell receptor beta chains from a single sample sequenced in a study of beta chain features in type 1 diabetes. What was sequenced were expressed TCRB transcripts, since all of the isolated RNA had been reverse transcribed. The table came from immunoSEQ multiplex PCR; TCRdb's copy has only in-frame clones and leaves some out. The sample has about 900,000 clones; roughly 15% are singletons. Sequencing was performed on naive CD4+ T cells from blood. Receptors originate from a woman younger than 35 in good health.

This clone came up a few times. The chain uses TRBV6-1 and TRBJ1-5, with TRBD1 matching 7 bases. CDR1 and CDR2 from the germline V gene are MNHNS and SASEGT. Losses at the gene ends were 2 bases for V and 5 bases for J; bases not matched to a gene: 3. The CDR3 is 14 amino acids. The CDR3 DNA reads TGTGCCAGCAGTGAAAGGGGGCGTGATCAGCCCCAGCATTTT. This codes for CASSERGRDQPQHF.

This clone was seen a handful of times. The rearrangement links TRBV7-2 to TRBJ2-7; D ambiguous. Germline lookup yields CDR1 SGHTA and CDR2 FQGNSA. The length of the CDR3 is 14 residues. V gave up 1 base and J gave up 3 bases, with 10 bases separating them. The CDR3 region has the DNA TGTGCCAGCAGCTTAGATCCAGGAATCTACGAGCAGTACTTC. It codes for CASSLDPGIYEQYF.

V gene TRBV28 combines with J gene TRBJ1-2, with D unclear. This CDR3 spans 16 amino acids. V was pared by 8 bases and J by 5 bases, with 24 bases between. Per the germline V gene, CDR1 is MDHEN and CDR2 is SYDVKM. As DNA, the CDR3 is TGTGCCAGCCTCTCAGTCGACGGCCTGAACTCATATGGCTACACCTTC. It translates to CASLSVDGLNSYGYTF.

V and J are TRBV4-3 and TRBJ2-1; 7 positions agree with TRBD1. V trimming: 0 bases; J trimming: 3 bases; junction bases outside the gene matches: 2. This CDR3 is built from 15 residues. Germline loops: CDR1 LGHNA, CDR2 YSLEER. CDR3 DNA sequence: TGCGCCAGCAGCCAAGAACAGGGGAGCTACAATGAGCAGTTCTTC. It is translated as CASSQEQGSYNEQFF.

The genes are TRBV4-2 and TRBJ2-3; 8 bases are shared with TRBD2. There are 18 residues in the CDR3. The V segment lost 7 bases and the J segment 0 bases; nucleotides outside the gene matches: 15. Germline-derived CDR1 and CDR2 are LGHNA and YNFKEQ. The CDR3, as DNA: TGTGCCAGCAACCCGGGTGGTAGCGGGATGGTGAGCACAGATACGCAGTATTTT. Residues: CASNPGGSGMVSTDTQYF.

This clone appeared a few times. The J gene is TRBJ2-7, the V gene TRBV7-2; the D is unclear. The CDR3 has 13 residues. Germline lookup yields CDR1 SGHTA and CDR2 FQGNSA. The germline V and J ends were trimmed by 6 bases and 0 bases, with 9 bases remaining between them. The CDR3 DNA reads TGTGCCAGCAGGCCGGGCCCCTCCTACGAGCAGTACTTC. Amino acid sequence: CASRPGPSYEQYF. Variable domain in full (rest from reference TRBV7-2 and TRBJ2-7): GAGVSQSPSNKVTEKGKDVELRCDPISGHTALYWYRQSLGQGLEFLIYFQGNSAPDKSGLPSDRFSAERTGGSVSTLTIQRTQQEDSAVYLCASRPGPSYEQYFGPGTRLTVT.

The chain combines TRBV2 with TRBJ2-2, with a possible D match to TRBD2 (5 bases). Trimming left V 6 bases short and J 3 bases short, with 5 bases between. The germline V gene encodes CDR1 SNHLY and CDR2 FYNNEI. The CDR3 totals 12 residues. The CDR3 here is CASRRDTGELFF. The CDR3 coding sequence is TGTGCCAGCAGGCGGGACACCGGGGAGCTGTTTTTT.

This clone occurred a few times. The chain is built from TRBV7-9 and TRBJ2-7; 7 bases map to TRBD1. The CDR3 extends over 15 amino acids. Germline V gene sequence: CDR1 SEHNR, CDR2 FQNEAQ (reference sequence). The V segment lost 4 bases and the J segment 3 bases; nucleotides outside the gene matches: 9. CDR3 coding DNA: TGTGCCAGCAGCTCATTCAGGGGGAAGTACTACGAGCAGTACTTC. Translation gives CASSSFRGKYYEQYF.

For the CDR3, the DNA is TGCGCCAGCAGCCAACGAGGGACAGCCAACTCTGGGGCCAACGTCCTGACTTTC. Protein: CASSQRGTANSGANVLTF. The chain recombines TRBV4-3 with TRBJ2-6, with 7 bases aligning to TRBD1. This CDR3 comprises 18 residues. Germline assignment: CDR1 LGHNA and CDR2 YSLEER. Trimming cost V 2 bases and J 0 bases; bases outside gene matches: 7.

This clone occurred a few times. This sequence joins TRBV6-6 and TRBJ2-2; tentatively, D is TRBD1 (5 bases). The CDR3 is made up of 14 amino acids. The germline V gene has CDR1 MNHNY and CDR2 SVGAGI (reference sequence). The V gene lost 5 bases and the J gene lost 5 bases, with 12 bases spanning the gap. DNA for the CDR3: TGTGCCAGCAGTAGGCCCAGGGATACCGGGGAGCTGTTTTTT. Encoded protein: CASSRPRDTGELFF.

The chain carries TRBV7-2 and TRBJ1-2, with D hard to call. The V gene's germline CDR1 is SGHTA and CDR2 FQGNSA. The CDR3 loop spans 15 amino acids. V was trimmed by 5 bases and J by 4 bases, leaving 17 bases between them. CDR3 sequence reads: CASSPRIDGIYGYTF. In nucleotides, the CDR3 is TGTGCCAGCAGCCCCCGTATCGACGGGATCTATGGCTACACCTTC.

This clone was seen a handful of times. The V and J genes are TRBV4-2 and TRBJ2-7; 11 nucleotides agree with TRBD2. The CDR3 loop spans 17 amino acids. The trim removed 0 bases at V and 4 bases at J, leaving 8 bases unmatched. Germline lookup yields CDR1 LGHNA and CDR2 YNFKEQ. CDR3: CASSQDLLAGVGYEQYF. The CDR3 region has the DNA TGTGCCAGCAGCCAAGATTTACTAGCGGGAGTCGGGTACGAGCAGTACTTC.

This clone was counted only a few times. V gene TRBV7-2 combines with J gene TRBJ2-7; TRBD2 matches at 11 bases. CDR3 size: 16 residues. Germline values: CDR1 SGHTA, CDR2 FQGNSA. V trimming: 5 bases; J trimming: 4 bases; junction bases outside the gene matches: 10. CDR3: CASSRTASGRLYEQYF. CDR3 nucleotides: TGTGCCAGCAGCAGGACAGCTAGCGGGAGGCTGTACGAGCAGTACTTC.

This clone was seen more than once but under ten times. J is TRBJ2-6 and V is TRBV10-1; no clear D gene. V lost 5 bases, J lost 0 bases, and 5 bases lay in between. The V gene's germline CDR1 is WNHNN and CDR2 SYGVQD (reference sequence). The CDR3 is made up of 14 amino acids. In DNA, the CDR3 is TGCGCCAGCAGTCCAGGCTCTGGGGCCAACGTCCTGACTTTC. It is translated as CASSPGSGANVLTF.